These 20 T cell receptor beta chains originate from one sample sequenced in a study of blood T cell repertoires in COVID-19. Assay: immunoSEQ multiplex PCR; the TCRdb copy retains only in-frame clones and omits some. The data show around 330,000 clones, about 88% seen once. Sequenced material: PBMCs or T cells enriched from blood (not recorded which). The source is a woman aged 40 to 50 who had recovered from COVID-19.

CDR3 nucleotides: TGTGCCAGCACCTATGTCGGACAGGGAAAGAACACTGAAGCTTTCTTT. Its translation is CASTYVGQGKNTEAFF. The chain links TRBV7-2 to TRBJ1-1; 8 nucleotides agree with TRBD1. With 7 bases clipped from V and 1 base from J, the junction kept 11 bases outside the gene matches. CDR3 length equals 16 residues. In germline, CDR1 is SGHTA, CDR2 FQGNSA.

The CDR3 spells CASSFRGNTEAFF. CDR3 bases: TGTGCCAGCAGCTTCCGCGGGAACACTGAAGCTTTCTTT. The gene calls are TRBV5-6 and TRBJ1-1; D not resolved. Trimming shortened V by 2 bases and J by 1 base, and 6 bases separated the two germline ends. Germline V gene lookup returns CDR1 SGHDT and CDR2 YYEEEE. The CDR3 sequence is 13 residues long.

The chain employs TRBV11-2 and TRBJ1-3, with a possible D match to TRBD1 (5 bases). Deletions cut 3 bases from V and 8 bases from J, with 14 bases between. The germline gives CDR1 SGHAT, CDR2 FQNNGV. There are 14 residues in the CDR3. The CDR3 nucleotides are TGTGCCAGCAGCTTTCTTATCCCGGGGGACACCATATATTTT. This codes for CASSFLIPGDTIYF.

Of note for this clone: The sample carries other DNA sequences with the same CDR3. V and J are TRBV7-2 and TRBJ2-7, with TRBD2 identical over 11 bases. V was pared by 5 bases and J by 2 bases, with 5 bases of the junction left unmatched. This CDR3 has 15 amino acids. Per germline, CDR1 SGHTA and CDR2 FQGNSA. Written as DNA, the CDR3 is TGTGCCAGCAGCCCCGGGACTAGCGGCACCTACGAGCAGTACTTC. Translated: CASSPGTSGTYEQYF.

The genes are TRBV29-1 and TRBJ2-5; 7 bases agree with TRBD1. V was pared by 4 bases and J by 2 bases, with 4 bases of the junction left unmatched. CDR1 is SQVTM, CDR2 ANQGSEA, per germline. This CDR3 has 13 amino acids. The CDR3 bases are TGCAGCGTTGCGGTGGACAGGCAAGAGACCCAGTACTTC. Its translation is CSVAVDRQETQYF.

CDR3 residues: CASTKTGNTEAFF. Written as DNA, the CDR3 is TGTGCCAGCACCAAGACAGGGAACACTGAAGCTTTCTTT. This chain uses TRBV28 with TRBJ1-1; tentatively, D is TRBD1 (6 bases). The germline V and J ends were trimmed by 7 bases and 1 base, with 10 bases remaining between them. This CDR3 has 13 amino acids. CDR1 is MDHEN, CDR2 SYDVKM, per germline.

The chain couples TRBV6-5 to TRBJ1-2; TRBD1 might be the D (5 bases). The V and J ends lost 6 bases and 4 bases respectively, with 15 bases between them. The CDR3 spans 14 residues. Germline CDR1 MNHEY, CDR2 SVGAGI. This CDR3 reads CASSPQQGPYGYTF. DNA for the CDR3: TGTGCCAGCAGCCCCCAGCAGGGCCCCTATGGCTACACCTTC.

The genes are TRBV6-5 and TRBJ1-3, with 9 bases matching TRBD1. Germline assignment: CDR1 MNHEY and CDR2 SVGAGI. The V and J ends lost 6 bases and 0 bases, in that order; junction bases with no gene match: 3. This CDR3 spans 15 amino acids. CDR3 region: CASRRDRDSGNTIYF. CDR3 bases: TGTGCCAGCAGACGGGACAGGGACTCTGGAAACACCATATATTTT.

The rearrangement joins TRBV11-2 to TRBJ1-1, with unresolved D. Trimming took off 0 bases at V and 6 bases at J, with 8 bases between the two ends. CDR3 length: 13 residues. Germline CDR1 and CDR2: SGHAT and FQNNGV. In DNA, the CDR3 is TGTGCCAGCAGCTTAGATCCCACGGCTGAAGCTTTCTTT. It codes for CASSLDPTAEAFF.

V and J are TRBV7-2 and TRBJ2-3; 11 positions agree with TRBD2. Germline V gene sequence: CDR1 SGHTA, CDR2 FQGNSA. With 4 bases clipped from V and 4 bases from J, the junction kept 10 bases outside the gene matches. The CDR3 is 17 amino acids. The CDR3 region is CASSSPLAGGPPDTQYF. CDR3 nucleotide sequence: TGTGCCAGCAGCTCCCCCTTAGCGGGAGGGCCCCCAGATACGCAGTATTTT.

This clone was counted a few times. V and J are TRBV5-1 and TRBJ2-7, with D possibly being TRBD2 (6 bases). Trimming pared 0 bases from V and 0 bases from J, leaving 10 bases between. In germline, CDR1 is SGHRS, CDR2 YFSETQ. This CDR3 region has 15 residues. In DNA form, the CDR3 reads TGCGCCAGCAGCTTGGTGGGGGGTAGCTCCTACGAGCAGTACTTC. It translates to CASSLVGGSSYEQYF.

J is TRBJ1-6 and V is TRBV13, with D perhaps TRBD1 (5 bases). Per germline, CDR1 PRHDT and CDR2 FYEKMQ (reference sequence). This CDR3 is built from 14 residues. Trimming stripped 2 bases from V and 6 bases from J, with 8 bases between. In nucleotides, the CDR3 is TGTGCCAGCAGCTTAAGGGGAATTAATTCACCCCTCCACTTT. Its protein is CASSLRGINSPLHF. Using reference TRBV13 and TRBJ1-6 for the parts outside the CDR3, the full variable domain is AAGVIQSPRHLIKEKRETATLKCYPIPRHDTVYWYQQGPGQDPQFLISFYEKMQSDKGSIPDRFSAQQFSDYHSELNMSSLELGDSALYFCASSLRGINSPLHFGNGTRLTVT.

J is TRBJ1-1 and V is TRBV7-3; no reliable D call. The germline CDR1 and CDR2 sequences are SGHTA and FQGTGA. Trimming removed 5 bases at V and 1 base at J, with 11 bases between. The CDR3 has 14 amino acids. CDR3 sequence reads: CASSPRPGNTEAFF. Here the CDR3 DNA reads TGTGCCAGCAGCCCCAGACCAGGGAACACTGAAGCTTTCTTT.

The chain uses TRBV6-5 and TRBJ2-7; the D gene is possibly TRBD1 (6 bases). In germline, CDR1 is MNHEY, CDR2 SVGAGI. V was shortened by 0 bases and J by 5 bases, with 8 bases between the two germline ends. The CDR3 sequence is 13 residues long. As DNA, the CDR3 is TGTGCCAGCAGTTACTCGGGGGCGGACGAGCAGTACTTC. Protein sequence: CASSYSGADEQYF.

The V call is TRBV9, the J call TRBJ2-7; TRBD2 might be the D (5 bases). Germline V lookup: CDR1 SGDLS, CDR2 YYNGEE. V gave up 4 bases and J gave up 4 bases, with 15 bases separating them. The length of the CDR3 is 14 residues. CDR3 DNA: TGTGCCAGCAGCCACCCGAACCGGGATTACGAGCAGTACTTC. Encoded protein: CASSHPNRDYEQYF.

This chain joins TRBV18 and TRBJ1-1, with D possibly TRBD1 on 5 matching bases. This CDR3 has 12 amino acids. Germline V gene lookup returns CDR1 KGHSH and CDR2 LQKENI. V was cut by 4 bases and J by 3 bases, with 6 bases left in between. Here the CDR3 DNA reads TGTGCCAGCTCACAAGGGGACACTGAAGCTTTCTTT. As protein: CASSQGDTEAFF.

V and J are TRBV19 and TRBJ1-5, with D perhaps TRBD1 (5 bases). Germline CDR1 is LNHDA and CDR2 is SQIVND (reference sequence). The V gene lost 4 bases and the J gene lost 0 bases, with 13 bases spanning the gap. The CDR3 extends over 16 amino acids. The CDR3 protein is CASSRGGFGSNQPQHF. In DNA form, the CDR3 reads TGTGCCAGTAGTAGGGGGGGGTTCGGTAGCAATCAGCCCCAGCATTTT.

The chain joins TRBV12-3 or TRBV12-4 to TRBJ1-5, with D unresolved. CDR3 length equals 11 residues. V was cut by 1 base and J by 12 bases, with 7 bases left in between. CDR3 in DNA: TGTGCCAGCAGTTTAGGAGGTAGCCAGCATTTT. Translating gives CASSLGGSQHF.

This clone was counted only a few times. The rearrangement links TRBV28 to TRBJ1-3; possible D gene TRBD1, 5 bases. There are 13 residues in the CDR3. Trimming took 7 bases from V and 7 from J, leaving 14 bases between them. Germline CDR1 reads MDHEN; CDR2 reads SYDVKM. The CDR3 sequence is CASILFGGNTIYF. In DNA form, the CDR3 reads TGTGCCAGCATCCTCTTCGGGGGGAACACCATATATTTT.

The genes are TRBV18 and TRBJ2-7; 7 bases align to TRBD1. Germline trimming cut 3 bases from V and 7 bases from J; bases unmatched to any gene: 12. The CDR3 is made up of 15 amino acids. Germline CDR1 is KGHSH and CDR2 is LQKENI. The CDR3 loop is CASSPSGTDGREQYF. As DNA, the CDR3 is TGTGCCAGCTCACCGTCCGGGACAGACGGCCGGGAGCAGTACTTC.